This T cell receptor (beta chain) stems from a study of blood T cells in healthy people across ages. This clonotype has more than one count but fewer than ten. A sample-barcoded 5' primer and a J-beta primer mix were used in a second PCR of about 7 to 12 cycles. TCRdb fed the 5' RACE reads into MiXCR, producing one record per CDR3 protein. The profile shows roughly 680,000 distinct CDR3 sequences, 40% to 65% of them singletons. The sequence was collected from a woman of 80 years or more in good health. Sequenced material: blood.

The CDR3 loop is CASSLMPGGEKLFF. The CDR3 region has the DNA TGCGCCAGCAGCTTGATGCCTGGAGGAGAAAAACTGTTTTTT. The rearrangement uses TRBV5-1 and TRBJ1-4; D remains unclear. The CDR3 extends over 14 amino acids. Germline CDR1 is SGHRS and CDR2 is YFSETQ. The V end lost 1 base, the J end lost 8 bases, and 12 bases lay between the germline ends.